This record covers a single T cell receptor (beta chain). What it binds is not known. The record originates from a study of CD8 T cells in Susac syndrome. The CDR3 totals 15 residues. Germline CDR1 SGHTA, CDR2 FQGTGA. Trimming took off 5 bases at V and 5 bases at J, with 19 bases between the two ends. Sequencing of TCR beta drew on CD8+ and CD4+ T cells from blood. General observations from the study: Acknowledgment was made by the study that its TCR sequencing and HLA analysis involved a relatively small number of individuals.

Reverse transcription used about 0.5 to 1 ug RNA and random hexamers. immunoSEQ multiplex PCR amplified TCR beta CDR3 across 54 Vbeta, 13 Jbeta. A single record per CDR3 protein comes from TCRdb applying MiXCR to the immunoSEQ multiplex PCR reads. This repertoire shows 180,000 or so distinct CDR3 sequences, 90% to 95% found once; its top ten account for just under 0.095%. Sequenced sample: CD4+ T cells from PBMCs. This chain joins TRBV7-3 and TRBJ2-7; either TRBD1 or TRBD2 may supply D (5 bases each). This clonotype originated in a human donor with multiple sclerosis. CDR3 residues: CASSGALGVGDEQYF. The DNA for the CDR3 is TGTGCCAGCAGCGGCGCACTGGGGGTCGGCGACGAGCAGTACTTC.